Below, 9 T cell receptor beta chains from the same sample are listed, as sequenced in a study of neurological immune-mediated disorders. TCRdb re-derived calls from the 5' RACE reads in MiXCR, one entry per CDR3 protein. The data contain about 46,000 distinct CDR3 sequences, around 4.5% of them singletons. Sequencing used PBMCs. The receptors derive from a woman aged 60-70 years with multiple sclerosis.

Many counts were recorded for this clonotype. The J gene is TRBJ2-5, the V gene TRBV10-3; 7 bases map to TRBD1. J lost 4 bases, V lost 3 bases, and 5 bases had no gene match. The CDR3 totals 14 residues. Germline loops: CDR1 ENHRY, CDR2 SYGVKD. The CDR3 protein is CAISEGGRVETQYF. DNA for the CDR3: TGTGCCATCAGTGAAGGGGGCCGAGTAGAGACCCAGTACTTC.

This clonotype was seen repeatedly, ten times or more. The chain combines TRBV5-1 with TRBJ2-5; D possibly matches TRBD1 or TRBD2 (5 bases each). Per the germline V gene, CDR1 is SGHRS and CDR2 is YFSETQ. The V and J ends lost 7 bases and 0 bases respectively, with 10 bases between them. The CDR3 has 13 residues. The CDR3 DNA follows: TGCGCCAGCGGTGGGGACCACCAAGAGACCCAGTACTTC. Its translation is CASGGDHQETQYF.

This sequence joins TRBV5-1 and TRBJ1-1; no clear D gene. V was shortened by 4 bases and J by 3 bases, with 10 bases between the two germline ends. This CDR3 spans 13 amino acids. In germline, CDR1 is SGHRS, CDR2 YFSETQ. The DNA for the CDR3 is TGCGCCAGCAGCCCGGTTGGTGACACTGAAGCTTTCTTT. This gives the protein CASSPVGDTEAFF.

This clonotype was picked up many times. The chain links TRBV3-1 to TRBJ2-1, with 8 positions matching TRBD2. The V segment lost 0 bases and the J segment 7 bases; nucleotides outside the gene matches: 5. This CDR3 comprises 15 residues. The V gene's germline CDR1 is LGHDT and CDR2 YNNKEL (reference sequence). CDR3 residues: CASSQDVGLGNEQFF. In nucleotides, the CDR3 is TGTGCCAGCAGCCAAGATGTGGGACTAGGTAATGAGCAGTTCTTC.

In this sample, this clonotype turned up many times. This chain joins TRBV20-1 and TRBJ2-3; D uncertain. Trimming left V 1 base short and J 0 bases short, with 2 bases between. Germline V CDR1 and CDR2: DFQATT, SNEGSKA (reference sequence). This CDR3 comprises 12 residues. In DNA form, the CDR3 reads TGCAGTGCTAGAGGGAGCACAGATACGCAGTATTTT. This gives the protein CSARGSTDTQYF.

This clonotype was detected many times. The chain carries TRBV9 and TRBJ1-6; a possible D gene is TRBD1 (5 bases). Germline-derived CDR1 and CDR2 are SGDLS and YYNGEE. This CDR3 spans 15 amino acids. Trimming took off 4 bases at V and 4 bases at J, with 12 bases between the two ends. The CDR3 reads CASSFRGGYNSPLHF. CDR3 DNA sequence: TGTGCCAGCAGCTTTCGGGGCGGTTATAATTCACCCCTCCACTTT. Looking up the rest from reference TRBV9 and TRBJ1-6 gives the full variable domain: DSGVTQTPKHLITATGQRVTLRCSPRSGDLSVYWYQQSLDQGLQFLIQYYNGEERAKGNILERFSAQQFPDLHSELNLSSLELGDSALYFCASSFRGGYNSPLHFGNGTRLTVT.

This clonotype was detected ten times or more. The gene calls are TRBV7-2 and TRBJ1-6, with a tentative D call TRBD1 (6 bases). Germline V gene sequence: CDR1 SGHTA, CDR2 FQGNSA. V lost 4 bases, J lost 6 bases, and 13 bases lay in between. The CDR3 is made up of 15 amino acids. CDR3 in DNA: TGTGCCAGCAGCTACCGGGACACTCTTAATTCACCCCTCCACTTT. Its protein is CASSYRDTLNSPLHF.

This clonotype was picked up many times. This rearrangement joins TRBV20-1 to TRBJ2-7, with TRBD2 matching 7 bases. CDR1 is DFQATT and CDR2 is SNEGSKA in the germline V gene (reference sequence). The CDR3 spans 15 residues. The CDR3 reads CSARESSGSSYEQYV. For the CDR3, the DNA is TGCAGTGCCAGAGAATCTAGCGGTAGCTCCTACGAGCAGTACGTC.

This clonotype was seen ten or more times. The rearrangement uses TRBV2 and TRBJ2-6; D may be TRBD1 (6 bases). Germline lookup yields CDR1 SNHLY and CDR2 FYNNEI. This CDR3 region has 17 residues. The V and J ends lost 5 bases and 0 bases respectively, with 14 bases between them. The CDR3 region has the DNA TGTGCCAGCAGTTTGACAGGCCCATACTCTGGGGCCAACGTCCTGACTTTC. Amino acids: CASSLTGPYSGANVLTF.